This T cell receptor (beta chain) was sequenced during a study of OX40 agonist ivuxolimab in advanced cancers. The wider study: Subjects had a mean age of roughly 60 years, with a range of about 23 to 90; about 83% were male.

This clone came up a few times. Its antigen is undetermined. Whole-study findings and limits: At 0.1 to 3.0 mg/kg and by week 6, clonal expansion occurred in CD4+ and CD8+ blood T cells. Some of the lowest clonal expansion was seen in partial responders at 0.1-3.0 mg/kg.

This CDR3 spans 15 amino acids. Germline V CDR1 and CDR2: SGHDN, FVKESK. With 3 bases clipped from V and 3 bases from J, the junction kept 4 bases outside the gene matches. Only in-frame clones appear in the TCRdb table, and some are missing; sequencing was by immunoSEQ multiplex PCR. The top ten clones hold 0.55% to 0.7% of a sample with about 16,000 clones, around 83% of them seen once. The rearrangement links TRBV14 to TRBJ1-2, with 10 positions matching TRBD1. Sequenced here: CD4+ or CD8+ T cells sorted from blood, sampled in a trial of the OX40 agonist ivuxolimab. The sequence derives from an adult with an advanced solid tumor such as melanoma, head and neck, liver or kidney cancer. This chain's CDR3 is CASSQATGGYYGYTF. CDR3 bases: TGTGCCAGCAGCCAGGCGACAGGGGGCTACTATGGCTACACCTTC.